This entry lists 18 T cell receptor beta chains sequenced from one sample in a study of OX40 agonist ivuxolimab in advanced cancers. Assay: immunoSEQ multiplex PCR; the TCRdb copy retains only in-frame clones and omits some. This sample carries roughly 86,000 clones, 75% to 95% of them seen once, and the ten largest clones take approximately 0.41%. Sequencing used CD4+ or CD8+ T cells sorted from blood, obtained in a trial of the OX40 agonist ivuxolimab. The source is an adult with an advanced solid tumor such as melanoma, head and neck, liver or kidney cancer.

This CDR3 is CASSQDSSGAYNQPQHF. DNA for the CDR3: TGTGCCAGCAGCCAAGATTCGTCGGGGGCATACAATCAGCCCCAGCATTTT. The chain couples TRBV4-2 to TRBJ1-5, with D perhaps matching TRBD1 (6 bases). V shed 0 bases and J shed 3 bases, with 15 bases lying between them. In germline, CDR1 is LGHNA, CDR2 YNFKEQ. The CDR3 has 17 amino acids.

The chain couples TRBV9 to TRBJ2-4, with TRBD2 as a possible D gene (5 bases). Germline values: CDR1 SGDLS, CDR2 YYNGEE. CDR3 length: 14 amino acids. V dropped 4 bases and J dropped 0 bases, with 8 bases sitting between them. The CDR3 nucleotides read TGTGCCAGCAGCTTCGGGATAGCCAAAAACATTCAGTACTTC. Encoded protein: CASSFGIAKNIQYF.

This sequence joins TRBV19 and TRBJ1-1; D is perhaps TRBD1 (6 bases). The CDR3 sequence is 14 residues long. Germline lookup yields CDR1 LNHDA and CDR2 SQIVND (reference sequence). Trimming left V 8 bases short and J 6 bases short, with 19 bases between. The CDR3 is CASGPRTDFSEAFF. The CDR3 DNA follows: TGTGCCAGTGGCCCTAGGACAGACTTTTCTGAAGCTTTCTTT.

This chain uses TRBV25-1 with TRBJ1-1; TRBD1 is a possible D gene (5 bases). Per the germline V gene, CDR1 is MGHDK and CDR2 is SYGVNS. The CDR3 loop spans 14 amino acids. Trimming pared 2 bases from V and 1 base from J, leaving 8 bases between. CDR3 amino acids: CASSEPGRNTEAFF. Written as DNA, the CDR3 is TGTGCCAGCAGTGAACCAGGGCGGAACACTGAAGCTTTCTTT. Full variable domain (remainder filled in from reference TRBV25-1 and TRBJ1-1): EADIYQTPRYLVIGTGKKITLECSQTMGHDKMYWYQQDPGMELHLIHYSYGVNSTEKGDLSSESTVSRIRTEHFPLTLESARPSHTSQYLCASSEPGRNTEAFFGQGTRLTVV.

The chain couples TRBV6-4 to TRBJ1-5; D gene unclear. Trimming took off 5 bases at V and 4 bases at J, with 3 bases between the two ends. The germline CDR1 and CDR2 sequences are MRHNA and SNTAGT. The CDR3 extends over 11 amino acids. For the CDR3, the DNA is TGTGCCAGCAGTAGGAATCAGCCCCAGCATTTT. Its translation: CASSRNQPQHF.

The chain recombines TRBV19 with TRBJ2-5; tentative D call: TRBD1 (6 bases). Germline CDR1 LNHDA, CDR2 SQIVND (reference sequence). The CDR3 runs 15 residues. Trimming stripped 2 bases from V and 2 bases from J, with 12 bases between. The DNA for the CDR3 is TGTGCCAGTAGTATAAGGTGGCAGGGGCAAGAGACCCAGTACTTC. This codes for CASSIRWQGQETQYF. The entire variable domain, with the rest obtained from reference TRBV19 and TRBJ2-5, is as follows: DGGITQSPKYLFRKEGQNVTLSCEQNLNHDAMYWYRQDPGQGLRLIYYSQIVNDFQKGDIAEGYSVSREKKESFPLTVTSAQKNPTAFYLCASSIRWQGQETQYFGPGTRLLVL.

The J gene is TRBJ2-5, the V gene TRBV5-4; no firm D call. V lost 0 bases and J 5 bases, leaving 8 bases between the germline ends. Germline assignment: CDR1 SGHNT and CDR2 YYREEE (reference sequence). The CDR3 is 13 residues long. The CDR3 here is CASSLAVGETQYF. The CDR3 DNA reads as TGTGCCAGCAGCTTGGCTGTAGGTGAGACCCAGTACTTC.

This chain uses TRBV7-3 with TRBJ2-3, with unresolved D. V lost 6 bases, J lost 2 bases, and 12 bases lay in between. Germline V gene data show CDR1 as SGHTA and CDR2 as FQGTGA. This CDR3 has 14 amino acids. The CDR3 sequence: CASSQSYHTDTQYF. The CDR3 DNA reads TGTGCCAGCAGTCAATCTTATCACACAGATACGCAGTATTTT. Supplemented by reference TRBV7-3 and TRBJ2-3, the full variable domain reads GAGVSQTPSNKVTEKGKYVELRCDPISGHTALYWYRQSLGQGPEFLIYFQGTGAADDSGLPNDRFFAVRPEGSVSTLKIQRTERGDSAVYLCASSQSYHTDTQYFGPGTRLTVL.

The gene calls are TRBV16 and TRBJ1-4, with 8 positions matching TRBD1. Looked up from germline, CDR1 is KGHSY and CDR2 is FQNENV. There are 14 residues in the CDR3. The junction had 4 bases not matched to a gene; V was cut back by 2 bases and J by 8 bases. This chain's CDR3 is CASSQQGAQEKLFF. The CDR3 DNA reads TGTGCCAGCAGCCAACAGGGGGCACAGGAAAAACTGTTTTTT.

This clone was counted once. CDR3 bases: TGTGCCAGTAGTACGGACAGGGCCCAGGTGCCCCAGCATTTT. Its translation: CASSTDRAQVPQHF. The chain has TRBV19 and TRBJ1-5; TRBD1 aligns across 8 bases. CDR3 length: 14 residues. Germline V lookup: CDR1 LNHDA, CDR2 SQIVND (reference sequence). Unmatched junction bases numbered 8, after V lost 4 bases and J lost 9 bases.

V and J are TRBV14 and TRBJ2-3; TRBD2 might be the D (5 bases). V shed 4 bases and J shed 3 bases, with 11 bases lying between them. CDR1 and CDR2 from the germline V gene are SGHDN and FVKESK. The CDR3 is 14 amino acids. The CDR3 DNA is TGTGCCAGCAGCCCCATGGGAGTAACAGATACGCAGTATTTT. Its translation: CASSPMGVTDTQYF. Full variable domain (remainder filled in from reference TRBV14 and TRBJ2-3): EAGVTQFPSHSVIEKGQTVTLRCDPISGHDNLYWYRRVMGKEIKFLLHFVKESKQDESGMPNNRFLAERTGGTYSTLKVQPAELEDSGVYFCASSPMGVTDTQYFGPGTRLTVL.

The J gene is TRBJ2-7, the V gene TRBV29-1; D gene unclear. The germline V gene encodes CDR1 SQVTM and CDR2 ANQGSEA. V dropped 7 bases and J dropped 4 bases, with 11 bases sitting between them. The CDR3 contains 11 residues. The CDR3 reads CSAITEYEQYF. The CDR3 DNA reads TGCAGCGCAATTACAGAGTACGAGCAGTACTTC.

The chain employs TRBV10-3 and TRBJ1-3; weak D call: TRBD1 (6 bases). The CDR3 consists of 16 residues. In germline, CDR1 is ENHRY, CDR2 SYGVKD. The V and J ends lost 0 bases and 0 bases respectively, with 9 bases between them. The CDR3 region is CAISESGQYSGNTIYF. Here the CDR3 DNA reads TGTGCCATCAGTGAGTCCGGACAGTACTCTGGAAACACCATATATTTT.

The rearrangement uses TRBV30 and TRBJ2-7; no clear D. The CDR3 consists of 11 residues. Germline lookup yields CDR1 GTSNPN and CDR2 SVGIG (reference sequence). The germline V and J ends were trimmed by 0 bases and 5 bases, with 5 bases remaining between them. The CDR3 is CAWSVRDEQYF. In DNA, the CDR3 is TGTGCCTGGAGTGTACGCGACGAGCAGTACTTC.

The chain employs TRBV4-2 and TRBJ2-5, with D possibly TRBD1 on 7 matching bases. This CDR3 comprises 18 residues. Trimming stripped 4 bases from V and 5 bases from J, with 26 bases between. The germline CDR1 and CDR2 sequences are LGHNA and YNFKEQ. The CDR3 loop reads CASSPRGGGTESWETQYF. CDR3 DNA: TGTGCCAGCAGCCCGCGGGGTGGCGGGACAGAGTCGTGGGAGACCCAGTACTTC.

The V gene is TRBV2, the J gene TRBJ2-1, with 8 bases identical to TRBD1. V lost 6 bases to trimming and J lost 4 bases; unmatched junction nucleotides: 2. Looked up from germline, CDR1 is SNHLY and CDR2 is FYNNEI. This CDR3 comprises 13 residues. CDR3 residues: CASRDREYNEQFF. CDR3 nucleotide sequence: TGTGCCAGCAGGGACAGGGAATACAATGAGCAGTTCTTC.

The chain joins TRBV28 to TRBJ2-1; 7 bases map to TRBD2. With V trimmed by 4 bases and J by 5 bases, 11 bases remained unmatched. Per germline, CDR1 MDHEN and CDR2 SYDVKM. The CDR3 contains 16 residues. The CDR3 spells CASSSPAGSTHNEQFF. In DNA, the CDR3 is TGTGCCAGCAGTTCGCCAGCGGGGTCTACCCACAATGAGCAGTTCTTC. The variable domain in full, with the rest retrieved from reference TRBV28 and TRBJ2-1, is DVKVTQSSRYLVKRTGEKVFLECVQDMDHENMFWYRQDPGLGLRLIYFSYDVKMKEKGDIPEGYSVSREKKERFSLILESASTNQTSMYLCASSSPAGSTHNEQFFGPGTRLTVL.

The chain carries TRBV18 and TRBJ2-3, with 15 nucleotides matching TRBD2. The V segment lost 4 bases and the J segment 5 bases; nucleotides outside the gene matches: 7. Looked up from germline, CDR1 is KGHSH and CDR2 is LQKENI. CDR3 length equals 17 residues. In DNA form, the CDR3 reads TGTGCCAGCTCACTAAGGACTAGCGGGGGGGCCATAGATACGCAGTATTTT. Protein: CASSLRTSGGAIDTQYF.